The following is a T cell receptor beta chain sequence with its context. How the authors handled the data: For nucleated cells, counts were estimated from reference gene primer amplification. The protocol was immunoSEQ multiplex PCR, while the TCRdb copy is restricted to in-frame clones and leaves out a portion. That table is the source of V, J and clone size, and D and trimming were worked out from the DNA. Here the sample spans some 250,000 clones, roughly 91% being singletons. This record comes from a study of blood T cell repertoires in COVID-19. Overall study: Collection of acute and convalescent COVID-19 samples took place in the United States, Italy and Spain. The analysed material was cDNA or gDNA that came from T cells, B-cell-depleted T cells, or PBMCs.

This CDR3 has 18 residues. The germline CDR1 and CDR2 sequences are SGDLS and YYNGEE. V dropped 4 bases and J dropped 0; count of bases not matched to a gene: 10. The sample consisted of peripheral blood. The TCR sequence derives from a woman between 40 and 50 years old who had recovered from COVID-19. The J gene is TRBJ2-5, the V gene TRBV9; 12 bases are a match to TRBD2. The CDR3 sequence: CASSPSGRAFGYQETQYF. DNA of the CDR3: TGTGCCAGCAGCCCTAGCGGGAGGGCCTTCGGGTACCAAGAGACCCAGTACTTC.